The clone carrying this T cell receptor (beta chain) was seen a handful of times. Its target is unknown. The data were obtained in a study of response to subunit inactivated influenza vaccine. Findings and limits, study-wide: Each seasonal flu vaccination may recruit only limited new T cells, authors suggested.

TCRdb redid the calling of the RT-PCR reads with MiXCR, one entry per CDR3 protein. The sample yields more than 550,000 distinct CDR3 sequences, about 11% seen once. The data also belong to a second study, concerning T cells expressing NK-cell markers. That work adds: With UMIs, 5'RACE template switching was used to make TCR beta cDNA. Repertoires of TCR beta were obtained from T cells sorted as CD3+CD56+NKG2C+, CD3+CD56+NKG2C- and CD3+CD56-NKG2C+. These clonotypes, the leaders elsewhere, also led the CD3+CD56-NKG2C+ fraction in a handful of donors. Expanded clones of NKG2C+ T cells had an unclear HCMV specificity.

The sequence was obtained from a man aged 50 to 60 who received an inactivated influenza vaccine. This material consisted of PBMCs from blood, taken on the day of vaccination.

The CDR3 protein is CASSQDPTLTGRASSSYNEQFF. CDR3 DNA sequence: TGTGCCAGCAGCCAAGACCCTACCCTGACCGGGAGGGCCTCAAGCTCCTACAATGAGCAGTTCTTC. V gene TRBV14 combines with J gene TRBJ2-1; TRBD2 matches at 8 bases. This CDR3 region has 22 residues. CDR1 is SGHDN and CDR2 is FVKESK in the germline V gene. V was clipped by 0 bases and J by 0 bases; unmatched bases: 19.